This T cell receptor beta chain came from a study of blood T cell repertoires in COVID-19. As for the study in general: T cells, B-cell-depleted T cells, or PBMCs supplied cDNA or gDNA.

In the authors' workflow: Amplification with reference gene primers provided the estimates of nucleated cell counts. Sequenced by immunoSEQ multiplex PCR; TCRdb stores in-frame clones only, minus some. Clone size and the V and J calls come from that table; the DNA yielded D and trimming. Of around 370,000 clones listed, around nine tenths are singletons. Trimming at V came to 1 base and at J to 3 bases, leaving 12 bases not matched to a gene. This CDR3 region has 18 residues. The V gene's germline CDR1 is SGHNT and CDR2 YENEEA. The chain joins TRBV11-3 to TRBJ2-1, with TRBD2 identical over 7 bases. Sample: peripheral blood. The receptor was derived from a young woman who had recovered from COVID-19. In DNA form, the CDR3 reads TGTGCCAGCAGCTTAGTTAGCACCGGGGGAGGGTACTACAATGAGCAGTTCTTC. Translated: CASSLVSTGGGYYNEQFF.